This T cell receptor (beta chain) was identified during a study of T cell responses to AZD1222 COVID-19 vaccine. Regarding the study as a whole: Researchers took repertoire samples only after the peak T cell response had come. Most donors were white British and more were female, and clonal diversity was possibly underestimated. Vaccine-associated CD4 TCRs ranged over spike, dominating at 160-218 and 743-854.

This CDR3 contains 15 residues. Germline V gene data show CDR1 as SEHNR and CDR2 as FQNEAQ (reference sequence). This clone was seen only once. As yet, its antigen is unknown. One end of the junction is discordant with germline, which a read error may explain. Produced via immunoSEQ multiplex PCR; TCRdb's table is partial and in-frame only. The table records roughly 160,000 clones, roughly 92% of them present only once. This chain connects TRBV7-9 to TRBJ1-2, with a tentative D call TRBD1 (5 bases). This TCR was recovered from an adult in good health. This material consisted of peripheral blood, taken on day 0 of AZD1222 vaccination. The CDR3 region has the DNA TGTGCCAGCAGTTTAGCCCTTCAGGGAGTTGATGGCTACACCTTC. Protein product: CASSLALQGVDGYTF.